This T cell receptor (beta chain) was obtained from a study of radiotherapy plus CTLA-4 blockade in lung cancer. The V gene end was trimmed by 0 bases and the J gene end by 8 bases; junction bases not matched to a gene: 3. The CDR3 consists of 12 residues. Germline V gene lookup returns CDR1 SQVTM and CDR2 ANQGSEA. Using immunoSEQ multiplex PCR, the repertoire was profiled, and TCRdb retains in-frame clones only, with some absent. The table includes tens of thousands of clones, around 88% detected once. The chain uses TRBV29-1 and TRBJ1-2, with TRBD1 identical over 7 bases. This TCR derives from a human donor with non-small cell lung cancer who had a partial response to radiotherapy plus ipilimumab. This material consisted of peripheral blood, taken from a patient treated with radiotherapy plus ipilimumab. The CDR3 region is CSVEETGSGYTF. CDR3 nucleotide sequence: TGCAGCGTTGAAGAGACAGGGTCAGGCTACACCTTC.